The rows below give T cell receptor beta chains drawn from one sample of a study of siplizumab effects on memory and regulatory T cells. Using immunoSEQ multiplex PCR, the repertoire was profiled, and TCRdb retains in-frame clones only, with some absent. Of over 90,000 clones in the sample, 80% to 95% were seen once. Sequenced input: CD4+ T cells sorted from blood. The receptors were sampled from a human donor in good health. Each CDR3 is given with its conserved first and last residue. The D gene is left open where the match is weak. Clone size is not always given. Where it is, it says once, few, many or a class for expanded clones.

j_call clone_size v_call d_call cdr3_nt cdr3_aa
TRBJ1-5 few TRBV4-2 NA TGTGCCAGCAGCCTAATTGGGGTCAATCAGCCCCAGCATTTT CASSLIGVNQPQHF
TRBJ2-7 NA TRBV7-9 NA TGTGCCAGCAGCTTAGGCGGTTTCACGGGTGGGAACCACTACGAGCAGTACTTC CASSLGGFTGGNHYEQYF
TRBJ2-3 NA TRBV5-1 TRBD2 TGCGCCAGCAGCTTGGGTAGCGGGTCAGATACGCAGTATTTT CASSLGSGSDTQYF
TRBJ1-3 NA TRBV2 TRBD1 TGTGCCAGAACAGGGGGCTCTGGAAACACCATATATTTT CARTGGSGNTIYF
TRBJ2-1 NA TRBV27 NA TGTGCCAGCAGTATTAATTACTTAGTAAAGTCCTACAATGAGCAGTTCTTC CASSINYLVKSYNEQFF
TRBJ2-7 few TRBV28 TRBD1 TGTGCCAGCAGGCGGACAGGGGGTACCGGCGAGCAGTACTTC CASRRTGGTGEQYF
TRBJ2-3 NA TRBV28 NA TGTGCCAGCAGTTTATACTATAGGGGGATCACAGATACGCAGTATTTT CASSLYYRGITDTQYF
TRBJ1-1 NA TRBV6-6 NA TGTGCCAGCAGTTACCCCTACGGGAACACTGAAGCTTTCTTT CASSYPYGNTEAFF
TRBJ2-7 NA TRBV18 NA TGTGCCAGCTCACCACTACTTTACTCCTACGAGCAGTACTTC CASSPLLYSYEQYF
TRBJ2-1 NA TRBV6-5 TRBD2 TGTGCCAGCAGTTCCGGGACTAGCGGGTTCGATGAGCAGTTCTTC CASSSGTSGFDEQFF
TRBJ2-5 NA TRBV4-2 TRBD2 TGTGCCAGCAGCCCCGCAGCGGGGACCGGGGAGACCCAGTACTTC CASSPAAGTGETQYF
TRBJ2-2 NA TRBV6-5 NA TGTGCCAGCAGTTACGTCGGCGGGGTAAACACCGGGGAGCTGTTTTTT CASSYVGGVNTGELFF
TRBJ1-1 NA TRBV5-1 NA TGCGCCAGCAGCACGGGAGAACTGAACACTGAAGCTTTCTTT CASSTGELNTEAFF
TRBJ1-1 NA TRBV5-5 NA TGTGCCAGCAGCTTGGAGGCAGGCATATTTAGCACTGAAGCTTTCTTT CASSLEAGIFSTEAFF
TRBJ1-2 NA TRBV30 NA TGTGCCTGGAGTCTAACCGGTGGACAGATACCTGGCTACACCTTC CAWSLTGGQIPGYTF
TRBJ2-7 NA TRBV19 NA TGTGCCAGTAGTATCTCGGCGGGTTCCCTTCTAAGCTCCTACGAGCAGTACTTC CASSISAGSLLSSYEQYF
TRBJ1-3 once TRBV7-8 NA TGTGCCAGCAGTTCTATACAGGGAAACACCATATATTTT CASSSIQGNTIYF
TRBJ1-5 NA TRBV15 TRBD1 TGTGCCACCAGCAGAGGCTTCAGGGGGTGGAGTGGCGGCAATCAGCCCCAGCATTTT CATSRGFRGWSGGNQPQHF
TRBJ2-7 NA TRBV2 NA TGTGCCAGCAGTGACCCCCGGTTAACCTACGAGCAGTACTTC CASSDPRLTYEQYF
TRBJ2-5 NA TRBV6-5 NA TGTGCCAGCGGGACCGAGGGGCCCCAGCGTCGGGCCCAGTACTTC CASGTEGPQRRAQYF
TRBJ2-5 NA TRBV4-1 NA TGCGCCAGCAGCCAATTGGGGACGGATCAAGAGACCCAGTACTTC CASSQLGTDQETQYF
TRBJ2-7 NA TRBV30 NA TGTGCCTGGAGCCCCGGTCGCTACGAGCAGTACTTC CAWSPGRYEQYF
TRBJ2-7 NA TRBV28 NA TGTGCCAGCAGTCCTCAGGCTGGGGGGTCTCCCTACGAGCAGTACTTC CASSPQAGGSPYEQYF
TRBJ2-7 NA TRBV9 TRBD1 TGTGCCAGCAGCCCCCTTAGAGGTAGTTTGGGACAGGGGCCTCACGAGCAGTACTTC CASSPLRGSLGQGPHEQYF
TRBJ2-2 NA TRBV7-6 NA TGTGCCAGCAGCTTAGTATCTTCTCGATCGAACACCGGGGAGCTGTTTTTT CASSLVSSRSNTGELFF
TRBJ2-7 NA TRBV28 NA TGTGCCAGCAGTGAGGAGGTTCGGGCCTACGAGCAGTACTTC CASSEEVRAYEQYF
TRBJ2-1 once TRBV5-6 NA TGTGCCAGCAGCTCTGCCCGAAAGTTCTACAATGAGCAGTTCTTC CASSSARKFYNEQFF
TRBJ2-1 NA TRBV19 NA TGTGCCAGTAGTGGGCTAGGAGGGCGTCGAGACCAATTAAGCTCCTACAATGAGCAGTTCTTC CASSGLGGRRDQLSSYNEQFF
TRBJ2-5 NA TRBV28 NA TGTGCCAGCAGTTTAGTAGGCCCTCCTGGGGACCAGTACTTC CASSLVGPPGDQYF
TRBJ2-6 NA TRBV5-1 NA TGCGCCAGCAGCTTGGTGTCGGGGTTGAGCGGTGGGGCCAACGTCCTGACTTTC CASSLVSGLSGGANVLTF
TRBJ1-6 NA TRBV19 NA TGTGCCAGTAGTATGGCCCACCAGACAGGACGGAATTCACCCCTCCACTTT CASSMAHQTGRNSPLHF
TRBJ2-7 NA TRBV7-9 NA TGTGCCAGCAGCTTATTTACGGGGAGCGAGCAGTACTTC CASSLFTGSEQYF
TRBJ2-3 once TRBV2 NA TGTGCCAGCGGCAGGGTGGCGCGCACAGATACGCAGTATTTT CASGRVARTDTQYF
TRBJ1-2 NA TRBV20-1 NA TGCAGTGCTAGTGCTGAAGGCTACACCTTC CSASAEGYTF
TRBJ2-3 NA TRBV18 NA TGTGCCAGCTCACCCCCGGTTTCAGGGGCCCCAGATACGCAGTATTTT CASSPPVSGAPDTQYF
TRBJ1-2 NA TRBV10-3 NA TGTGCCATCAAACGGACATCGGGTGATGGCTACACCTTC CAIKRTSGDGYTF
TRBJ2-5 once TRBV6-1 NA TGTGCCAGCAGTGGGATCTGGCTTCAAGAGACCCAGTACTTC CASSGIWLQETQYF
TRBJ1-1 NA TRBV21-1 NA TGTGCCAGCCCACAGGACAACACTGAAGCTTTCTTT CASPQDNTEAFF
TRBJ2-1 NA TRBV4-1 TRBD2 TGCGCCAGCAGCGGTCTAGCGGGAGTTGGGGCTGAGCAGTTCTTC CASSGLAGVGAEQFF
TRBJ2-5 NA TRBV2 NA TGTGCCAGCAGCGTTCAAGAGACCCAGTACTTC CASSVQETQYF
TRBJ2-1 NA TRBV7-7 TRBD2 TGTGCCAGCAGCCCGCAGACTGTAGCGGGAGAGCAGTTCTTC CASSPQTVAGEQFF
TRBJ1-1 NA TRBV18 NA TGTGCCAGCTCCCCTCAGGCCACTGAAGCTTTCTTT CASSPQATEAFF
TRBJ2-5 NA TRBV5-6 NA TGTGCCAGCAGCTATTGGGGCAGTCGGTCTGGGACCCAGTACTTC CASSYWGSRSGTQYF
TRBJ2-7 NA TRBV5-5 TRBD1 TGTGCCAGCAGCTTGGGACAGGGTTACAAGTATGGGCCCTACGAGCAGTACTTC CASSLGQGYKYGPYEQYF
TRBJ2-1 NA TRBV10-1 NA TGCGCCAGCAGAGACCCGGCGGGAGAGCAGTTCTTC CASRDPAGEQFF
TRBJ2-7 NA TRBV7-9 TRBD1 TGTGCCAGCAGCCAACCGGGACAGAGCTCCTACGAGCAGTACTTC CASSQPGQSSYEQYF
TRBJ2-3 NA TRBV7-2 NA TGTGCCAGCAGCTTAGTTGTGCTATCCACAGATACGCAGTATTTT CASSLVVLSTDTQYF